This TCR beta chain is drawn from a study of STAT5B mutations in CD4+ large granular lymphocyte leukemia. Background on the study: Among healthy donors, a particular HLA allele went with more CDR3 'QG' motifs.

Overall study findings and caveats: Without putative leukemic clones, patient CD4-sorted repertoires remained more clonal than healthy CD4+ repertoires.

Turning to this clone: The antigen is undetermined.

Data came from immunoSEQ multiplex PCR; TCRdb stores just in-frame clones and leaves some out. The sample contains some 19,000 clones, 60% to 80% of which appear only once. Germline lookup yields CDR1 MNHEY and CDR2 SVGAGI. This CDR3 region has 15 residues. V shed 4 bases and J 3 bases; nucleotides not matched to a gene: 4. The chain recombines TRBV6-5 with TRBJ2-2; 8 bases are shared with TRBD1. The sequence was collected from a human donor in good health. What was sequenced was CD4+ T cells from blood buffy coats. CDR3 residues: CASSSQGADTGELFF. CDR3 sequence (DNA): TGTGCCAGCAGTTCTCAGGGGGCGGACACCGGGGAGCTGTTTTTT.